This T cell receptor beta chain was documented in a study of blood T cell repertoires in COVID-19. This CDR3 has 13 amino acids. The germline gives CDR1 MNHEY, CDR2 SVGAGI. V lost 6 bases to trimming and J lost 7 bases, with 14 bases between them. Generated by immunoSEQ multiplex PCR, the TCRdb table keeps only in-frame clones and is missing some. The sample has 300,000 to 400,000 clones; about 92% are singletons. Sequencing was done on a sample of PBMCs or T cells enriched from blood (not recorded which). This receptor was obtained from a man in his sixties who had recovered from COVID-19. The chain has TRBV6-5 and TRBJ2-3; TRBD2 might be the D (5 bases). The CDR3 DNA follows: TGTGCCAGCAGCCCGGGGTCACTAAATACGCAGTATTTT. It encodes CASSPGSLNTQYF.